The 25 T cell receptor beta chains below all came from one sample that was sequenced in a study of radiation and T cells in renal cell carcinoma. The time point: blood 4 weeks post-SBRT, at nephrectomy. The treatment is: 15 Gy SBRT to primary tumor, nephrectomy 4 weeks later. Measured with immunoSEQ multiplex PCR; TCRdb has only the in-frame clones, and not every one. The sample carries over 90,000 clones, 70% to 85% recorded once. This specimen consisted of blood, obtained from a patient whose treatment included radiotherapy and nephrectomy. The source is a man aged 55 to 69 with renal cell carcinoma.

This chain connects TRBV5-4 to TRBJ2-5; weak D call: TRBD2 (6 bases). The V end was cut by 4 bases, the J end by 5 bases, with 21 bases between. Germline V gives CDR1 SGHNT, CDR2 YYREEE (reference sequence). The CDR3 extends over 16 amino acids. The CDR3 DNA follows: TGTGCCAGCAGCCGGGTGCTCCGGGGGAGGTCGGAGACCCAGTACTTC. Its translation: CASSRVLRGRSETQYF.

The CDR3 protein is CAWSTGGDGYTF. The CDR3, as DNA: TGTGCCTGGAGTACGGGGGGCGATGGCTACACCTTC. The chain is built from TRBV30 and TRBJ1-2; a possible D gene is TRBD1 (6 bases). V was trimmed by 2 bases and J by 6 bases, leaving 10 bases between them. Germline lookup yields CDR1 GTSNPN and CDR2 SVGIG (reference sequence). This CDR3 is built from 12 residues.

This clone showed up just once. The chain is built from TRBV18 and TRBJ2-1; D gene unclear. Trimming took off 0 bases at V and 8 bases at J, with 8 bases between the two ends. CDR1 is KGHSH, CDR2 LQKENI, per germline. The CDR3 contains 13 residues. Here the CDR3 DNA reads TGTGCCAGCTCACCACCCCCTGGGTATGAGCAGTTCTTC. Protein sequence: CASSPPPGYEQFF.

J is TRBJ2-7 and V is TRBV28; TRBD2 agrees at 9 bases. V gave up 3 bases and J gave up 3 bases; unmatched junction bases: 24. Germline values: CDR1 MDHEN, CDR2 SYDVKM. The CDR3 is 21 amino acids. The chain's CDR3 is CASSFGTAWMTSGLRVYEQYF. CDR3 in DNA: TGTGCCAGCAGTTTTGGGACAGCGTGGATGACTAGCGGTTTACGCGTCTACGAGCAGTACTTC.

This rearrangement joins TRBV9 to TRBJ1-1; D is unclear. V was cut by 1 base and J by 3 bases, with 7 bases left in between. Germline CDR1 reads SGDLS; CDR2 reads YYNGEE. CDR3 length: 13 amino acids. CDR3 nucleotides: TGTGCCAGCAGCGTATCATTGTACACTGAAGCTTTCTTT. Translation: CASSVSLYTEAFF. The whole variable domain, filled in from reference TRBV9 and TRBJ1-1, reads DSGVTQTPKHLITATGQRVTLRCSPRSGDLSVYWYQQSLDQGLQFLIQYYNGEERAKGNILERFSAQQFPDLHSELNLSSLELGDSALYFCASSVSLYTEAFFGQGTRLTVV.

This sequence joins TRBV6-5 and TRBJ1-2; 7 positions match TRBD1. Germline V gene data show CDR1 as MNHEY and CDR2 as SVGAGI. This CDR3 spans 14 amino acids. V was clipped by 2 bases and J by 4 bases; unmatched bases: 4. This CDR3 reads CASSYRGTAYGYTF. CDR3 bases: TGTGCCAGCAGTTACCGTGGGACAGCCTATGGCTACACCTTC.

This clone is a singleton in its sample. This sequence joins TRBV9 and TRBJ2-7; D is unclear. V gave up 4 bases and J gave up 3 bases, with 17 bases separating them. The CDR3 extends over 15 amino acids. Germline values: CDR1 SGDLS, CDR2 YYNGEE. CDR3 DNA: TGTGCCAGCAGCCTAAGCGAAGAAGGGTACTACGAGCAGTACTTC. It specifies CASSLSEEGYYEQYF.

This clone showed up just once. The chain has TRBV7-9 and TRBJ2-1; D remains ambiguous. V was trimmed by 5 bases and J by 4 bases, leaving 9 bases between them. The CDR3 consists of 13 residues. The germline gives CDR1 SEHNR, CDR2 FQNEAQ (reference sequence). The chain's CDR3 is CASSTDSYNEQFF. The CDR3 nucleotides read TGTGCCAGCAGCACCGACTCTTACAATGAGCAGTTCTTC.

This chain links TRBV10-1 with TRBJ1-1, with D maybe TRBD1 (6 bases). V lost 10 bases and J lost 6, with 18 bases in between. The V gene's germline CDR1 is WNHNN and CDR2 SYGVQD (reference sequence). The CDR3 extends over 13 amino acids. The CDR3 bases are TGCGCCACCTCACAGGGCACGGTTGCTGAAGCTTTCTTT. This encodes CATSQGTVAEAFF.

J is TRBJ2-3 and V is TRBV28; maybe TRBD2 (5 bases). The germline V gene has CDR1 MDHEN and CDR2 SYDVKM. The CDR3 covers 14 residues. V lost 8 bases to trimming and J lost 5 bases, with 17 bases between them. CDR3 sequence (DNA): TGTGCCAGCGGCCAGACTAATTTCCTAGATACGCAGTATTTT. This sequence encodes CASGQTNFLDTQYF.

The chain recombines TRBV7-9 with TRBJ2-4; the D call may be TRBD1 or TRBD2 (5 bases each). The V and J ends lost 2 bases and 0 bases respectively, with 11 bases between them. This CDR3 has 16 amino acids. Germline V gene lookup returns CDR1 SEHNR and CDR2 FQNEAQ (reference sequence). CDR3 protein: CASSLSADTAKNIQYF. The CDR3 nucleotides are TGTGCCAGCAGCTTATCAGCGGACACAGCCAAAAACATTCAGTACTTC.

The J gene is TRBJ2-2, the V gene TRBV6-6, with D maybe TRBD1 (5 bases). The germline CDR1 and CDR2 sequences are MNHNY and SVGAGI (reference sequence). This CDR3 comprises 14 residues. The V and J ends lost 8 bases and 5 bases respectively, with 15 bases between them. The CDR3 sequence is CASRRGRLTGELFF. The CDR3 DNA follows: TGTGCCAGCCGTAGGGGCCGCCTAACCGGGGAGCTGTTTTTT.

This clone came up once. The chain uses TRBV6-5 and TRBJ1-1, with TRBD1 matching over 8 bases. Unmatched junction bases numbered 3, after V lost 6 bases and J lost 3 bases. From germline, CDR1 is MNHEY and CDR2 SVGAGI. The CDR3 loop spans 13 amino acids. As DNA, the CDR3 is TGTGCCAGCAGCCCGGACAGGGACACTGAAGCTTTCTTT. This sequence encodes CASSPDRDTEAFF.

In DNA, the CDR3 is TGTGCCAGTAGTATATCTGGGGTGGGACAGGCAGGAGATACGCAGTATTTT. It codes for CASSISGVGQAGDTQYF. This chain links TRBV19 with TRBJ2-3; 8 bases fit TRBD1. V shed 2 bases, J shed 5 bases, and the junction held 12 bases outside the gene matches. The CDR3 loop spans 17 amino acids. Germline V gene lookup returns CDR1 LNHDA and CDR2 SQIVND (reference sequence).

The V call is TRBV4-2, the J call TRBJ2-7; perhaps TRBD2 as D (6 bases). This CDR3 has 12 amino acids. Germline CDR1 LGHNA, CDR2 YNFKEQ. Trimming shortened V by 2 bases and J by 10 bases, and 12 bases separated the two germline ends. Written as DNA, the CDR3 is TGTGCCAGCAGCCAAACCGGGCGGGATCAGTACTTC. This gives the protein CASSQTGRDQYF.

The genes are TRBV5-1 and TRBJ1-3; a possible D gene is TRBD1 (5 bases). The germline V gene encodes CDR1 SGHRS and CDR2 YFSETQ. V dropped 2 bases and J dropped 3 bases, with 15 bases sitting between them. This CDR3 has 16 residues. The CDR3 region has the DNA TGCGCCAGCAGCTTAGCCTCCGGGACGGTTGGAAACACCATATATTTT. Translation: CASSLASGTVGNTIYF.

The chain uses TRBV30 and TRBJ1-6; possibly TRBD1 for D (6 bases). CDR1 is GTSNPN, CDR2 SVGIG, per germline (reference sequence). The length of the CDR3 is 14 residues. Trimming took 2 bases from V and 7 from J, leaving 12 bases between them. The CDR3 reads CAWSTGTPNSPLHF. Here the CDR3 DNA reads TGTGCCTGGAGTACCGGGACACCCAATTCACCCCTCCACTTT.

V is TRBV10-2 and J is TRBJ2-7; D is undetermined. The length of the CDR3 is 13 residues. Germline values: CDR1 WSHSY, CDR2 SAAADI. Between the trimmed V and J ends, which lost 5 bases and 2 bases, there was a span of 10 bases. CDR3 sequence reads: CASSPSPPYEQYF. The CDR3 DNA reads TGCGCCAGCAGTCCGTCCCCCCCCTACGAGCAGTACTTC.

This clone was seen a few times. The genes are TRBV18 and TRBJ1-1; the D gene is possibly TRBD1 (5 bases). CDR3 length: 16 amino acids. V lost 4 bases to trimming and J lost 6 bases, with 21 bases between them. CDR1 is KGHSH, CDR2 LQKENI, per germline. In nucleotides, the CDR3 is TGTGCCAGCTCACGGAGTTCTTCGAGGGGTGGGGCTGAAGCTTTCTTT. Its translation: CASSRSSSRGGAEAFF.

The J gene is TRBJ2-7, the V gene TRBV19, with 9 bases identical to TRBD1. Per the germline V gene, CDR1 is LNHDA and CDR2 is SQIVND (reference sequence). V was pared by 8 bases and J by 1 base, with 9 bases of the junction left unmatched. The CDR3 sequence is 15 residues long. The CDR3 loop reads CASAFRDRESYEQYF. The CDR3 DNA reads TGTGCCAGTGCCTTTAGGGACAGGGAGTCCTACGAGCAGTACTTC.

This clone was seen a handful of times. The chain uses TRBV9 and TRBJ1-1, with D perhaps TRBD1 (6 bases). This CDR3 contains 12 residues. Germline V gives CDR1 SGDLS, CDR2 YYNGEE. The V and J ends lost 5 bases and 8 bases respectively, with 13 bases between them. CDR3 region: CASRGDTAEAFF. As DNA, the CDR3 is TGTGCCAGCAGGGGGGACACGGCGGAAGCTTTCTTT.

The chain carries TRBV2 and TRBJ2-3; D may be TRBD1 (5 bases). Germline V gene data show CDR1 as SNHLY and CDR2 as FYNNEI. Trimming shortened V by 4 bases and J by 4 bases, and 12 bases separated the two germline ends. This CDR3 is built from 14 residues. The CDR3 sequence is CASSGAGQPDTQYF. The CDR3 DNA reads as TGTGCCAGCAGTGGAGCAGGGCAGCCAGATACGCAGTATTTT.

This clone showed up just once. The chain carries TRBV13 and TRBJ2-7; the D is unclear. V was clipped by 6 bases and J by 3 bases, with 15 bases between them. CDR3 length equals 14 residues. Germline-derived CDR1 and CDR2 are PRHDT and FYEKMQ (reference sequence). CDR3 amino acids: CASSPGREDYEQYF. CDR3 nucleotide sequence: TGTGCCAGCAGTCCCGGACGAGAGGACTACGAGCAGTACTTC.

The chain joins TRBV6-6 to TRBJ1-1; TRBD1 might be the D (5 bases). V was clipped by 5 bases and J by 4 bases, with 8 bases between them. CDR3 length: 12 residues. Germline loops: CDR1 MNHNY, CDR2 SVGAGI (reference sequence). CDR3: CASSRGGTEAFF. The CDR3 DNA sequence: TGTGCCAGCAGTAGGGGTGGCACTGAAGCTTTCTTT.

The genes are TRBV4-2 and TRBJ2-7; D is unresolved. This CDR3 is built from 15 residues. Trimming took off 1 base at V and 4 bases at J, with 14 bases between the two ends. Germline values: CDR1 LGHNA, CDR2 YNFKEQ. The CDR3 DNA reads TGTGCCAGCAGCCAAGTTTCTCCTAAGGGTTACGAGCAGTACTTC. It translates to CASSQVSPKGYEQYF.